Following are 27 T cell receptor beta chains from one sample sequenced in a study of cytomegalovirus exposure and HLA in healthy donors (dated by TCRdb to the late 2010s). Libraries were prepared through the immunoSEQ multiplex PCR assay. A mixture of 60 forward primers for TCR Vbeta segments and 13 reverse primers for TCR Jbeta segments was used in the multiplex PCR. TCRdb provides this immuneACCESS table in a form limited to in-frame rearrangements. Some clones are lacking; in checked studies, under half of them reflect an unresolved V gene, and why the rest are absent is not known. In this sample the table shows over 250,000 clones, roughly two thirds of which occur a single time. Of the sample, approximately 2.1% is held by the ten largest clones. The source material was PBMCs. These receptors were collected from a female donor in good health and CMV-seronegative.

This clone was observed a handful of times. This chain joins TRBV5-1 and TRBJ2-2; 8 nucleotides agree with TRBD1. The CDR3 contains 14 residues. J lost 6 bases, V lost 2 bases, and 3 bases had no gene match. Germline-derived CDR1 and CDR2 are SGHRS and YFSETQ. This CDR3 is CASSLQGGAGELFF. CDR3 nucleotide sequence: TGCGCCAGCAGCTTACAGGGGGGCGCCGGGGAGCTGTTTTTT.

In DNA form, the CDR3 reads TGTGCCAGCAGTTTTAGGGGAGATACGCAGTATTTT. Its protein is CASSFRGDTQYF. The chain employs TRBV27 and TRBJ2-3; possibly TRBD1 for D (5 bases). The germline V and J ends were trimmed by 3 bases and 5 bases, with 6 bases remaining between them. Germline CDR1 MNHEY, CDR2 SMNVEV (reference sequence). This CDR3 has 12 residues.

The V and J genes are TRBV11-3 and TRBJ1-1; D remains unclear. The CDR3 consists of 15 residues. The germline V gene encodes CDR1 SGHNT and CDR2 YENEEA. The V and J ends lost 4 bases and 0 bases respectively, with 12 bases between them. CDR3 in amino acids: CASSYGLTLNTEAFF. The DNA of the CDR3 is TGTGCCAGCAGCTATGGCCTCACGCTGAACACTGAAGCTTTCTTT.

The chain carries TRBV27 and TRBJ2-3; 11 positions agree with TRBD2. This CDR3 has 16 residues. Losses at the gene ends were 4 bases for V and 7 bases for J; bases not matched to a gene: 10. CDR1 MNHEY and CDR2 SMNVEV come from the germline V gene (reference sequence). The CDR3 here is CASSYPLSGRAHTQYF. DNA of the CDR3: TGTGCCAGCAGTTACCCCCTTAGCGGGAGGGCCCATACGCAGTATTTT.

The genes are TRBV15 and TRBJ2-1; 9 positions agree with TRBD2. Losses at the gene ends were 5 bases for V and 5 bases for J; bases not matched to a gene: 4. CDR3 size: 14 residues. Germline values: CDR1 LNHNV, CDR2 YYDKDF (reference sequence). The CDR3 spells CATSVSGRNNEQFF. CDR3 in DNA: TGTGCCACCAGCGTCAGCGGGAGGAACAATGAGCAGTTCTTC.

The chain employs TRBV20-1 and TRBJ2-1; maybe TRBD1 (5 bases). CDR3 length: 10 residues. Looked up from germline, CDR1 is DFQATT and CDR2 is SNEGSKA (reference sequence). V lost 5 bases and J 8 bases, leaving 7 bases between the germline ends. The CDR3 here is CSAQGDEQFF. CDR3 bases: TGCAGTGCTCAAGGGGATGAGCAGTTCTTC.

The chain links TRBV25-1 to TRBJ2-1, with D perhaps matching TRBD2 (5 bases). The CDR3 sequence is 18 residues long. Germline values: CDR1 MGHDK, CDR2 SYGVNS. Trimming stripped 3 bases from V and 1 base from J, with 19 bases between. The DNA for the CDR3 is TGTGCCAGCAGTGATCCAGAGGTAGCACCGGGATCCTACAATGAGCAGTTCTTC. Translated, it gives CASSDPEVAPGSYNEQFF.

This clone was picked up a small number of times. The chain couples TRBV19 to TRBJ2-7, with TRBD1 matching 10 bases. Unmatched junction bases numbered 4, after V lost 6 bases and J lost 2 bases. The CDR3 is made up of 14 amino acids. From germline, CDR1 is LNHDA and CDR2 SQIVND (reference sequence). The CDR3 nucleotides are TGTGCCAGTAGGGGGACAGGGGAAACCTACGAGCAGTACTTC. The encoded protein is CASRGTGETYEQYF.

The V and J genes are TRBV6-1 and TRBJ2-7; TRBD2 might be the D (6 bases). Germline lookup yields CDR1 MNHNS and CDR2 SASEGT. V gave up 5 bases and J gave up 3 bases, with 11 bases separating them. The length of the CDR3 is 13 residues. In DNA form, the CDR3 reads TGTGCCAGCAGTCCGGGACTGGGCTACGAGCAGTACTTC. Its protein product is CASSPGLGYEQYF.

The V gene is TRBV5-1, the J gene TRBJ2-3, with D tentatively TRBD1 (6 bases). V was shortened by 4 bases and J by 3 bases, with 18 bases between the two germline ends. Per the germline V gene, CDR1 is SGHRS and CDR2 is YFSETQ. CDR3 length: 16 residues. CDR3 nucleotides: TGCGCCAGCAGCCCCGCCTGGGGCAGGGGTACAGATACGCAGTATTTT. Protein: CASSPAWGRGTDTQYF.

Note on this clone: The junction differs from germline at one of its ends, possibly a read error. The V call is TRBV7-7, the J call TRBJ2-5; D is tentatively TRBD1 or TRBD2 (6 bases each). The end of the DNA is better explained by TRBJ2-7, so the J call may be wrong. The CDR3 has 12 amino acids. CDR1 and CDR2 from the germline V gene are SSHAT and FNYEAQ (reference sequence). The CDR3 region has the DNA TGTGCTAGCAGCTTAGGAGGGGGCGAGCAGTACTTC. As protein: CASSLGGGEQYF.

The sample holds one count of this clone. The J gene is TRBJ1-1, the V gene TRBV30; 8 bases agree with TRBD1. This CDR3 region has 14 residues. CDR1 is GTSNPN and CDR2 is SVGIG in the germline V gene (reference sequence). V was pared by 6 bases and J by 0 bases, with 6 bases of the junction left unmatched. Written as DNA, the CDR3 is TGTGCCTGCCGGCCAGGGGGCATGAACACTGAAGCTTTCTTT. Translation gives CACRPGGMNTEAFF.

This clone was seen only once. The gene calls are TRBV5-1 and TRBJ2-3; unclear D gene. CDR3 length: 13 residues. V was trimmed by 3 bases and J by 2 bases, leaving 7 bases between them. CDR1 is SGHRS, CDR2 YFSETQ, per germline. The CDR3 DNA is TGCGCCAGCAGCTCGCAGGCCACAGATACGCAGTATTTT. Its translation: CASSSQATDTQYF.

The chain employs TRBV28 and TRBJ2-4; TRBD1 matches at 7 bases. The germline V gene encodes CDR1 MDHEN and CDR2 SYDVKM. The CDR3 runs to 14 residues. The V and J ends lost 5 bases and 7 bases, in that order; junction bases with no gene match: 8. CDR3 region: CASSVDRVRNIQYF. For the CDR3, the DNA is TGTGCCAGCAGTGTCGACAGGGTAAGGAACATTCAGTACTTC.

Only one count was recorded for this clone. The chain couples TRBV9 to TRBJ2-2; 7 nucleotides align to TRBD2. The CDR3 loop spans 15 amino acids. CDR1 and CDR2 (germline): SGDLS, YYNGEE. V lost 2 bases to trimming and J lost 5 bases; unmatched junction nucleotides: 6. In DNA, the CDR3 is TGTGCCAGCAGCGTTGGCGGGAGCCGTACCGGGGAGCTGTTTTTT. It codes for CASSVGGSRTGELFF.

V and J are TRBV27 and TRBJ2-7; TRBD2 agrees at 8 bases. The length of the CDR3 is 15 residues. Germline loops: CDR1 MNHEY, CDR2 SMNVEV (reference sequence). The trim removed 0 bases at V and 6 bases at J, leaving 7 bases unmatched. The CDR3 region has the DNA TGTGCCAGCAGTTTATCCGCCGGGGGGGGGCTCGAGCAGTACTTC. Translation: CASSLSAGGGLEQYF.

This clone came up a few times. The chain employs TRBV27 and TRBJ2-7; D perhaps matches TRBD2 (6 bases). The V gene's germline CDR1 is MNHEY and CDR2 SMNVEV (reference sequence). Trimming shortened V by 3 bases and J by 0 bases, and 12 bases separated the two germline ends. The CDR3 spans 15 residues. The CDR3 sequence: CASSFGGSHSYEQYF. The CDR3 DNA reads as TGTGCCAGCAGTTTTGGGGGGAGCCACTCCTACGAGCAGTACTTC.

This chain connects TRBV2 to TRBJ1-1, with unresolved D. From germline, CDR1 is SNHLY and CDR2 FYNNEI. This CDR3 has 13 amino acids. V dropped 1 base and J dropped 4 bases, with 7 bases sitting between them. This CDR3 is CASSEGAVTEAFF. CDR3 nucleotide sequence: TGTGCCAGCAGTGAAGGGGCAGTCACTGAAGCTTTCTTT.

V gene TRBV5-6 combines with J gene TRBJ1-2; D gene ambiguous. Between the trimmed V and J ends, which lost 0 bases and 0 bases, there was a span of 15 bases. Germline loops: CDR1 SGHDT, CDR2 YYEEEE. This CDR3 has 17 residues. CDR3 in DNA: TGTGCCAGCAGCTTGGATATTAGGCAGACATCTAACTATGGCTACACCTTC. It yields the protein CASSLDIRQTSNYGYTF.

The CDR3 bases are TGTGCCAGCAGTTTAAAGGGCGGGGGACTAGCGAACACCGGGGAGCTGTTTTTT. It yields the protein CASSLKGGGLANTGELFF. The V and J genes are TRBV27 and TRBJ2-2; the match to TRBD2 covers 8 bases. The CDR3 covers 18 residues. The germline V gene has CDR1 MNHEY and CDR2 SMNVEV (reference sequence). The junction had 8 bases not matched to a gene; V was cut back by 2 bases and J by 0 bases.

V gene TRBV6-6 combines with J gene TRBJ2-1; weak D call: TRBD2 (5 bases). V dropped 6 bases and J dropped 2 bases, with 8 bases sitting between them. The V gene's germline CDR1 is MNHNY and CDR2 SVGAGI (reference sequence). CDR3 length: 13 amino acids. CDR3 in amino acids: CASRTGAYNEQFF. CDR3 nucleotides: TGTGCCAGCAGAACCGGGGCCTACAATGAGCAGTTCTTC.

The J gene is TRBJ2-1, the V gene TRBV27; perhaps TRBD2 as D (6 bases). This CDR3 contains 15 residues. V was clipped by 2 bases and J by 5 bases, with 13 bases between them. The germline V gene has CDR1 MNHEY and CDR2 SMNVEV (reference sequence). The CDR3 spells CASSLALATHNEQFF. The CDR3 DNA sequence: TGTGCCAGCAGTTTAGCCCTAGCGACCCACAATGAGCAGTTCTTC.

This chain connects TRBV5-5 to TRBJ2-7; 8 positions match TRBD2. This CDR3 is built from 17 residues. Per germline, CDR1 SGHKS and CDR2 YYEKEE (reference sequence). V was pared by 0 bases and J by 1 base, with 9 bases of the junction left unmatched. The CDR3 DNA sequence: TGTGCCAGCAGCTTGGTCAACGGGCCTAGCGGGTCCTACGAGCAGTACTTC. Encoded protein: CASSLVNGPSGSYEQYF.

This clone occurred once. The chain has TRBV5-6 and TRBJ2-5; D gene unclear. Trimming took off 4 bases at V and 2 bases at J, with 9 bases between the two ends. Germline CDR1 is SGHDT and CDR2 is YYEEEE. The CDR3 runs to 13 residues. Written as DNA, the CDR3 is TGTGCCAGCAGCCCGACAAATCAAGAGACCCAGTACTTC. This sequence encodes CASSPTNQETQYF.

This rearrangement joins TRBV27 to TRBJ2-3; D may be TRBD2 (6 bases). Between the trimmed V and J ends, which lost 6 bases and 1 base, there was a span of 14 bases. The CDR3 totals 15 residues. CDR1 MNHEY and CDR2 SMNVEV come from the germline V gene (reference sequence). CDR3 loop: CASSIRDLGTDTQYF. The CDR3 DNA is TGTGCCAGCAGCATCCGGGACTTGGGCACAGATACGCAGTATTTT.

This rearrangement joins TRBV10-3 to TRBJ2-5, with D possibly being TRBD1 (6 bases). Trimming cost V 2 bases and J 1 base, with 8 bases left between them. This CDR3 contains 14 residues. CDR1 and CDR2 (germline): ENHRY, SYGVKD. Here the CDR3 reads CAISEGQSQETQYF. The DNA of the CDR3 is TGTGCCATCAGTGAGGGACAGAGCCAAGAGACCCAGTACTTC.

The genes are TRBV6-1 and TRBJ1-5, with D unresolved. The CDR3 is made up of 13 amino acids. V was pared by 4 bases and J by 4 bases, with 8 bases between. Germline CDR1 is MNHNS and CDR2 is SASEGT. CDR3 in amino acids: CASSGPGNQPQHF. The CDR3 DNA follows: TGTGCCAGCAGTGGGCCGGGGAATCAGCCCCAGCATTTT.